A selection of T cell receptor beta chains follows, all from one sample in a study of metastatic and nonmetastatic thyroid tumors. TCRdb reprocessed the PCR reads using MiXCR. The data contain 45,000 or so clones, less than 4.5% of them seen just once; the ten biggest clones take up roughly a tenth. Input material: blood. Receptors were obtained from a female donor with papillary thyroid cancer or a benign thyroid nodule (not recorded which). Some clones in this sample may be carry-over from other donors' samples. The CDR3 runs from the conserved cysteine through the conserved F or W. D genes are given only for firm matches. The size field is filled for only some rows; it gives once, few, many or a size class.

V: TRBV20-1
size: few
D: TRBD2
J: TRBJ2-3
CDR3: CSARDLAGEDTQYF
DNA: TGCAGTGCTAGAGATTTGGCGGGGGAAGATACGCAGTATTTT

V: TRBV4-1
size: few
D: TRBD1
J: TRBJ2-5
CDR3: CASSQGTGYPQETQYF
DNA: TGCGCCAGCAGCCAAGGGACAGGGTATCCCCAAGAGACCCAGTACTTC

V: TRBV15
size: many
D: .
J: TRBJ1-2
CDR3: CATSRSFKVPPYGYTF
DNA: TGTGCCACCAGCAGATCCTTCAAGGTTCCGCCCTATGGCTACACCTTC

V: TRBV12-5
size: many
D: .
J: TRBJ2-3
CDR3: CASGLGQASSTDTQYF
DNA: TGTGCTAGTGGTTTGGGACAGGCTTCTAGCACAGATACGCAGTATTTT

V: TRBV20-1
size: many
D: TRBD2
J: TRBJ2-7
CDR3: CSAIPGGSIYEQYF
DNA: TGCAGTGCAATACCGGGGGGGTCGATTTACGAGCAGTACTTC

V: TRBV7-3
size: many
D: .
J: TRBJ2-5
CDR3: CASSFERAETQYF
DNA: TGTGCCAGCAGCTTTGAGCGTGCGGAGACCCAGTACTTC

V: TRBV9
size: many
D: TRBD2
J: TRBJ2-1
CDR3: CASSPSGRWLNEQFF
DNA: TGTGCCAGCAGCCCGAGCGGGAGGTGGCTCAATGAGCAGTTCTTC

V: TRBV11-2
size: few
D: .
J: TRBJ1-2
CDR3: CASSLSEGGYTF
DNA: TGTGCCAGCAGCTTATCCGAGGGCGGCTACACCTTC

V: TRBV19
size: .
D: .
J: TRBJ1-5
CDR3: CASEETPTAQPQHF
DNA: TGTGCCAGTGAGGAGACACCCACCGCTCAGCCCCAGCATTTT

V: TRBV6-2/TRBV6-3
size: few
D: TRBD2
J: TRBJ2-3
CDR3: CASSSSGGPTDTQYF
DNA: TGTGCCAGCAGTTCTAGCGGAGGCCCCACAGATACGCAGTATTTT

V: TRBV24-1
size: many
D: TRBD1
J: TRBJ2-5
CDR3: CATSDTGGQETQYF
DNA: TGTGCCACCAGTGATACAGGGGGCCAGGAGACCCAGTACTTC

V: TRBV12-3/TRBV12-4
size: .
D: .
J: TRBJ1-5
CDR3: CASTPDNSNQPQHF
DNA: TGTGCCAGCACTCCGGACAATAGCAATCAGCCACAGCATTTT

V: TRBV19
size: many
D: .
J: TRBJ1-5
CDR3: CASSIEELGDQPQHF
DNA: TGTGCCAGTAGTATCGAGGAATTAGGAGATCAGCCCCAGCATTTT

V: TRBV2
size: .
D: .
J: TRBJ1-2
CDR3: CASSAQGSYGYTF
DNA: TGTGCCAGCAGTGCACAGGGTAGCTATGGCTACACCTTC

V: TRBV6-2/TRBV6-3
size: many
D: .
J: TRBJ2-5
CDR3: CASRRGLQETQYF
DNA: TGTGCCAGCCGCCGGGGGCTCCAAGAGACCCAGTACTTC

V: TRBV6-1
size: .
D: TRBD1
J: TRBJ2-7
CDR3: CASGRQGSLYEQYF
DNA: TGTGCCAGCGGTCGACAGGGTTCCCTCTACGAGCAGTACTTC

V: TRBV20-1
size: many
D: .
J: TRBJ2-3
CDR3: CSALTPSTDTQYF
DNA: TGCAGTGCCCTTACGCCTAGCACAGATACGCAGTATTTT

V: TRBV3-1
size: many
D: TRBD1
J: TRBJ2-5
CDR3: CASSNRGETQYF
DNA: TGTGCCAGCAGTAACAGGGGGGAGACCCAGTACTTC

V: TRBV19
size: many
D: .
J: TRBJ2-2
CDR3: CASLGVSLTGELVF
DNA: TGTGCCAGCCTGGGAGTCTCCCTCACCGGGGAGCTGGTTTTT

V: TRBV19
size: many
D: .
J: TRBJ1-5
CDR3: CASSKTDQPQHF
DNA: TGTGCCAGTAGCAAAACCGACCAGCCCCAGCATTTT

V: TRBV12-3/TRBV12-4
size: .
D: .
J: TRBJ1-2
CDR3: CASSSGGGGYTF
DNA: TGTGCCAGCAGTTCGGGGGGTGGCGGCTACACCTTC

V: TRBV7-9
size: few
D: .
J: TRBJ1-4
CDR3: CASSMSSHSNEKLFF
DNA: TGTGCCAGCAGCATGTCCAGCCACTCTAATGAAAAACTGTTTTTT

V: TRBV5-1
size: many
D: TRBD2
J: TRBJ2-5
CDR3: CASSRGLAGTIEETQYF
DNA: TGCGCCAGCAGCAGGGGACTAGCGGGTACAATTGAAGAGACCCAGTACTTC

V: TRBV20-1
size: .
D: .
J: TRBJ2-1
CDR3: CSARVRGSRLNEQFF
DNA: TGCAGCGCTAGAGTCCGTGGGAGTAGGCTGAATGAGCAGTTCTTC

V: TRBV20-1
size: few
D: .
J: TRBJ1-2
CDR3: CSARRPPGGYTF
DNA: TGCAGTGCTAGAAGGCCTCCGGGGGGCTACACCTTC

V: TRBV11-3
size: many
D: .
J: TRBJ1-1
CDR3: CASSNRQFSTEAFF
DNA: TGTGCCAGCAGCAATAGACAGTTCTCCACTGAAGCTTTCTTT

V: TRBV5-1
size: .
D: .
J: TRBJ1-2
CDR3: CASSLEWGGKGVYTF
DNA: TGCGCCAGCAGCTTGGAATGGGGGGGAAAAGGGGTCTACACCTTC

V: TRBV30
size: few
D: TRBD1
J: TRBJ1-3
CDR3: CAWGAPGTGLGNTIYF
DNA: TGTGCCTGGGGTGCGCCCGGGACAGGGTTGGGAAACACCATATATTTT

V: TRBV6-1
size: .
D: TRBD2
J: TRBJ2-1
CDR3: CASRRLAPSSYNEQFF
DNA: TGTGCCAGCAGACGACTAGCGCCTAGCTCCTACAATGAGCAGTTCTTC